Listed here is a single T cell receptor (beta chain). TCRdb's copy holds only in-frame clones and misses some; the assay was immunoSEQ multiplex PCR. This table has about 100,000 clones, approximately 80% appearing once. This entry comes from a study of PD-1 blockade in mismatch repair-deficient tumors. The CDR3 sequence is 14 residues long. In germline, CDR1 is MNHNS, CDR2 SASEGT. The V end was cut by 4 bases, the J end by 6 bases, with 12 bases between. This chain joins TRBV6-1 and TRBJ2-2; D gene uncertain. The sample was peripheral blood, taken roughly 35 weeks after starting pembrolizumab. The receptor was derived from an adult with mismatch repair-deficient cancer. The CDR3 region is CASSGSLEAGELFF. CDR3 nucleotides: TGTGCCAGCAGTGGATCGCTAGAAGCCGGGGAGCTGTTTTTT.